This T cell receptor (beta chain) was profiled in a study of T cells in Graves' hyperthyroidism and ophthalmopathy. Notes on the study in general: A 13 V-J model separated ophthalmopathy from stable hyperthyroidism. In the blood, most expanded thyroid clonotypes above 0.001 appeared as well.

Template material for amplifying TCR beta CDR3 regions consisted of RNA transcripts. Researchers ran a first-round RT-PCR on the TCR CDR3 using the HTBI primer set. TCRdb fed the multiplex PCR reads into MiXCR, producing one record per CDR3 protein. This sample has around 700,000 distinct CDR3 sequences, with roughly a sixth found just once. J gave up 13 bases and V 5 bases, and 5 bases lay outside the gene matches. The CDR3 sequence is 11 residues long. From germline, CDR1 is MNHNS and CDR2 SASEGT. Remarks on this clonotype: The antigen remains undetermined.

The clonotype comes from a woman aged 45-59 years with Graves' hyperthyroidism that later progressed to Graves' ophthalmopathy. The rearrangement links TRBV6-1 to TRBJ2-1; 7 positions agree with TRBD2. The sequenced sample was blood. CDR3 nucleotide sequence: TGTGCCAGCAGTACCGGCGGGGGTCAGTTCTTC. This sequence encodes CASSTGGGQFF.